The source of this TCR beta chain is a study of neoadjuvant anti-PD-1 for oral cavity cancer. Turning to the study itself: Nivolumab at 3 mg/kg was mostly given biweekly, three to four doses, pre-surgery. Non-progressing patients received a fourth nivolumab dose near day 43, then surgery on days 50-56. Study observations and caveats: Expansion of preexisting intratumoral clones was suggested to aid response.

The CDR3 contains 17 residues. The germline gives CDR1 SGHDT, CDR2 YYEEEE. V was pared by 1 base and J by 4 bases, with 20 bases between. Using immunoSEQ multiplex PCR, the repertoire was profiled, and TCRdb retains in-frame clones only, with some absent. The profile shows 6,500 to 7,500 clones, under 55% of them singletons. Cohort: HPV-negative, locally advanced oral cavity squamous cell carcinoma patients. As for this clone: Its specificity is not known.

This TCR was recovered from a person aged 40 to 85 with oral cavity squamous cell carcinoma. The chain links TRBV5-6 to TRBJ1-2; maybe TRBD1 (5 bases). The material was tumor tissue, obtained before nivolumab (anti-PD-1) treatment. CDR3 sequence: CASSLRQGGWVSYGYTF. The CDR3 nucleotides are TGTGCCAGCAGCTTGCGGCAGGGAGGATGGGTGAGCTATGGCTACACCTTC.